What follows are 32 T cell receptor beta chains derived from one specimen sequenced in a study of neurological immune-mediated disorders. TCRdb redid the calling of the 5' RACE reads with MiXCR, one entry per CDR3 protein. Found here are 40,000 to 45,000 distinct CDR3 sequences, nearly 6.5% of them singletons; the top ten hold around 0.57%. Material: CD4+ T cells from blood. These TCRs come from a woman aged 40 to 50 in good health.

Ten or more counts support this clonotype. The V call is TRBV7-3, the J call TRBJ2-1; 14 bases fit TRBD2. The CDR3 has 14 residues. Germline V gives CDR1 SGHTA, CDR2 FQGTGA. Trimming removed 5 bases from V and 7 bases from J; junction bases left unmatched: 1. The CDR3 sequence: CASSRTSGRNEQFF. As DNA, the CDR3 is TGTGCCAGCAGCCGGACTAGCGGGAGGAATGAGCAGTTCTTC.

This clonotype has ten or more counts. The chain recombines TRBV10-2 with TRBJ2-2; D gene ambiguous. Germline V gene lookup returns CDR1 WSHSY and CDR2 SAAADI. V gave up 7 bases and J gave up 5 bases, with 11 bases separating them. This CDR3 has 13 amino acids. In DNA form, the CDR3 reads TGCGCCAGCACCAGGACGCCTACCGGGGAGCTGTTTTTT. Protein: CASTRTPTGELFF.

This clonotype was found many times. The CDR3 region has the DNA TGCAGTGCCACGGGACACCCCACCGGGGAGCTGTTTTTT. It specifies CSATGHPTGELFF. V is TRBV20-1 and J is TRBJ2-2, with a tentative D call TRBD1 (6 bases). Trimming shortened V by 6 bases and J by 4 bases, and 12 bases separated the two germline ends. Germline CDR1 reads DFQATT; CDR2 reads SNEGSKA (reference sequence). The CDR3 consists of 13 residues.

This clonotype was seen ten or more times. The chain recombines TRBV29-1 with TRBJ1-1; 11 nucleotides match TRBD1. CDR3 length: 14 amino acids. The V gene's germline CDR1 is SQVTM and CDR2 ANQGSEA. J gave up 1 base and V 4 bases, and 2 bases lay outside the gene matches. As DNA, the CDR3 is TGCAGCGTTGCGGGACAGGGGGAGAACACTGAAGCTTTCTTT. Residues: CSVAGQGENTEAFF.

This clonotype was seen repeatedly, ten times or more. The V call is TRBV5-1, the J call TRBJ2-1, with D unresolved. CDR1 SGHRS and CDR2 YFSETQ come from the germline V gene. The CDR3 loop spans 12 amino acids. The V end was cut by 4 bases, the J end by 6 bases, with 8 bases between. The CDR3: CASSQDRNEQFF. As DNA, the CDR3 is TGCGCCAGCAGCCAAGACCGCAATGAGCAGTTCTTC.

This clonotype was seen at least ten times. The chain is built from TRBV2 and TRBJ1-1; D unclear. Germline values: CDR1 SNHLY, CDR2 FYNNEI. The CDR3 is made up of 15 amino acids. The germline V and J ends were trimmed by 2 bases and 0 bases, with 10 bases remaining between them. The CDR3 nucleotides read TGTGCCAGCAGTGAAAATTCAGGAGTGAACACTGAAGCTTTCTTT. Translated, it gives CASSENSGVNTEAFF. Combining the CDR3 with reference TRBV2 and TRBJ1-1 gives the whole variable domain EPEVTQTPSHQVTQMGQEVILRCVPISNHLYFYWYRQILGQKVEFLVSFYNNEISEKSEIFDDQFSVERPDGSNFTLKIRSTKLEDSAMYFCASSENSGVNTEAFFGQGTRLTVV.

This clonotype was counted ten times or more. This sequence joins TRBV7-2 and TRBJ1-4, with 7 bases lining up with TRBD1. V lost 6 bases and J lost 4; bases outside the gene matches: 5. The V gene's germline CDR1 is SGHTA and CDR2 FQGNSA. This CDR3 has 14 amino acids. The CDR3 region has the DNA TGTGCCAGCAGATCGGGACAGCGTAATGAAAAACTGTTTTTT. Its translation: CASRSGQRNEKLFF.

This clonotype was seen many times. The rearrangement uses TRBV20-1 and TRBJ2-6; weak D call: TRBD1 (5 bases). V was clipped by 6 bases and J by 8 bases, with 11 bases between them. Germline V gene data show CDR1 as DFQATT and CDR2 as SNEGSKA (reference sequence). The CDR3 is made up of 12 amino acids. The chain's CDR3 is CSALGQTNVLTF. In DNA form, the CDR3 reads TGCAGTGCCCTGGGGCAGACCAACGTCCTGACTTTC.

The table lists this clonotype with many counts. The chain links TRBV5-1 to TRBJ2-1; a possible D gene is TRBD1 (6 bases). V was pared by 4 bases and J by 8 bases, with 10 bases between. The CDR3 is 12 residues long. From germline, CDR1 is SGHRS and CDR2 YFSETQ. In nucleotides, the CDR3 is TGCGCCAGCAGCGCACAGGGAGATGAGCAGTTCTTC. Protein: CASSAQGDEQFF.

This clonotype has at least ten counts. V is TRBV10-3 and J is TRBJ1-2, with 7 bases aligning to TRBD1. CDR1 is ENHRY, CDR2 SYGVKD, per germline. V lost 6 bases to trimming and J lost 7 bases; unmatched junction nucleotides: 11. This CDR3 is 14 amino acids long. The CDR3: CAIRQGRNSGGYTF. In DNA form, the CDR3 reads TGTGCCATCAGACAGGGGAGGAACTCGGGTGGCTACACCTTC.

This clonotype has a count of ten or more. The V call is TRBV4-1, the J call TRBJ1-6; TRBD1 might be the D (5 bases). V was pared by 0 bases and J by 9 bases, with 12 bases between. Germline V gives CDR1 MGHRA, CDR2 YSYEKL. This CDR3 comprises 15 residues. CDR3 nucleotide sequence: TGCGCCAGCAGCCAAGAGGGGGTACTGAGTTCACCCCTCCACTTT. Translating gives CASSQEGVLSSPLHF.

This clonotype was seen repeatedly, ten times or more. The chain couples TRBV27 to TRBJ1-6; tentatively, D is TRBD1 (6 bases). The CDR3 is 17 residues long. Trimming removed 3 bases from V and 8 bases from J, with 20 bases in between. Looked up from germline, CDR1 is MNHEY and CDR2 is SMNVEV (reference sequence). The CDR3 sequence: CASSFQGLYTKDSPLHF. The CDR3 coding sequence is TGTGCCAGCAGTTTCCAGGGGCTGTATACCAAGGATTCACCCCTCCACTTT.

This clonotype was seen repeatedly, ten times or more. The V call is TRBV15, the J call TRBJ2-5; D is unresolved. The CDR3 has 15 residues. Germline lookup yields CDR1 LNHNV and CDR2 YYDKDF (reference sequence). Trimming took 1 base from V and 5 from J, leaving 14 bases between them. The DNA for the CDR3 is TGTGCCACCAGCAGAGCTGGGGATCCGCGGGAGACCCAGTACTTC. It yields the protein CATSRAGDPRETQYF.

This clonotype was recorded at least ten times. CDR3 amino acids: CASSLGDGRSTDTQYF. CDR3 DNA: TGCGCCAGCAGCTTGGGGGACGGGAGGTCAACAGATACGCAGTATTTT. The chain employs TRBV5-1 and TRBJ2-3; 7 nucleotides match TRBD2. Germline values: CDR1 SGHRS, CDR2 YFSETQ. This CDR3 has 16 amino acids. V gave up 0 bases and J gave up 3 bases; unmatched junction bases: 7. Based on the CDR3 plus reference TRBV5-1 and TRBJ2-3, the full variable domain is KAGVTQTPRYLIKTRGQQVTLSCSPISGHRSVSWYQQTPGQGLQFLFEYFSETQRNKGNFPGRFSGRQFSNSRSEMNVSTLELGDSALYLCASSLGDGRSTDTQYFGPGTRLTVL.

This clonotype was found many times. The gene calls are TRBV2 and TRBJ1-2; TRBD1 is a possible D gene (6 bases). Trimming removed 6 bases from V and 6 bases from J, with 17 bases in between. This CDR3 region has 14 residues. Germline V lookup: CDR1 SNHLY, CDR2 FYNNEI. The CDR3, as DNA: TGTGCCAGCAGAGACCGACAGGCCCAGGATGGCTACACCTTC. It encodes CASRDRQAQDGYTF. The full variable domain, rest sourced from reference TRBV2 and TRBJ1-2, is EPEVTQTPSHQVTQMGQEVILRCVPISNHLYFYWYRQILGQKVEFLVSFYNNEISEKSEIFDDQFSVERPDGSNFTLKIRSTKLEDSAMYFCASRDRQAQDGYTFGSGTRLTVV.

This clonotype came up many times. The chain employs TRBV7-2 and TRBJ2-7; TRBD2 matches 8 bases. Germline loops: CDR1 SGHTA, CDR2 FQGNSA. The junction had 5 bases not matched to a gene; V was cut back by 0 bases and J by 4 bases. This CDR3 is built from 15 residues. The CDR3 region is CASSLALGRGYEQYF. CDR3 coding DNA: TGTGCCAGCAGCTTAGCTCTCGGGAGGGGGTACGAGCAGTACTTC.

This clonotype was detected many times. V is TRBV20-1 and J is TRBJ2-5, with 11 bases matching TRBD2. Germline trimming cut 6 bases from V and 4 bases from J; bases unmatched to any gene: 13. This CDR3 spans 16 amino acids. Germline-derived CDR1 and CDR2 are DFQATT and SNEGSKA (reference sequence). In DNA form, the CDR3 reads TGCAGTGCCCCTCCCCCACTAGCGGGAGACGTAGAGACCCAGTACTTC. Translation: CSAPPPLAGDVETQYF.

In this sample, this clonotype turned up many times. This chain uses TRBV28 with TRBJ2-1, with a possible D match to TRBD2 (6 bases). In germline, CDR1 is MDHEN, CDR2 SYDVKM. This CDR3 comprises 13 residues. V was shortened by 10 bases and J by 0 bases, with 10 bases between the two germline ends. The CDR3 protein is CATFGSSYNEQFF. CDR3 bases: TGTGCCACCTTCGGGAGCTCCTACAATGAGCAGTTCTTC. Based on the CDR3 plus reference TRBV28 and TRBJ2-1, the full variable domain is DVKVTQSSRYLVKRTGEKVFLECVQDMDHENMFWYRQDPGLGLRLIYFSYDVKMKEKGDIPEGYSVSREKKERFSLILESASTNQTSMYLCATFGSSYNEQFFGPGTRLTVL.

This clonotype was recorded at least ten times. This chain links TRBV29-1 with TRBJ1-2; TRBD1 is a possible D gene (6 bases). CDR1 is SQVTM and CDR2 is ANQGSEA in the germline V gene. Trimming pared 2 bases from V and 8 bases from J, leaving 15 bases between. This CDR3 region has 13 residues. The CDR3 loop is CSVEWGLLSGYTF. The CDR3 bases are TGCAGCGTTGAATGGGGGCTTCTATCCGGCTACACCTTC.

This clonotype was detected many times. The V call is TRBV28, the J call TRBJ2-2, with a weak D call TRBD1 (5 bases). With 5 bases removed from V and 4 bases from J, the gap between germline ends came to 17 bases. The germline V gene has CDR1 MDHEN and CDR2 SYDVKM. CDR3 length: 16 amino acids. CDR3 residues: CASSAATATGTGELFF. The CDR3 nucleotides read TGTGCCAGCAGTGCGGCGACAGCTACCGGCACCGGGGAGCTGTTTTTT.

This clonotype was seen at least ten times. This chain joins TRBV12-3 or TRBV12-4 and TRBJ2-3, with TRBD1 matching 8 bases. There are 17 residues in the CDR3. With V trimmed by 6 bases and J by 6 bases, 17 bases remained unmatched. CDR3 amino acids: CASSRGPRDRSYDTQYF. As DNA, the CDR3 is TGTGCCAGCAGCCGCGGCCCACGGGACAGGTCCTACGATACGCAGTATTTT.

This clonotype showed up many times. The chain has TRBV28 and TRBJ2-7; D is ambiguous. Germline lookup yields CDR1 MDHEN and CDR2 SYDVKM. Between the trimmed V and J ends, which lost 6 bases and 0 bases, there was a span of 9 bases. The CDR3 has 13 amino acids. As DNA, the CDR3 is TGTGCCAGCAGCCCGACAAGCTCCTACGAGCAGTACTTC. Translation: CASSPTSSYEQYF.

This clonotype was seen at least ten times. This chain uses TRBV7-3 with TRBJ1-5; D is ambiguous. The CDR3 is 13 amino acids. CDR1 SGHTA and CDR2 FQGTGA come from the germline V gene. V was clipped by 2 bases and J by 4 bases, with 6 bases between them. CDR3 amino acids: CASSLVGNQPQHF. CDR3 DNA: TGTGCCAGCAGCTTAGTCGGAAATCAGCCCCAGCATTTT. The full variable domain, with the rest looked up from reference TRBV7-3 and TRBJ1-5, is GAGVSQTPSNKVTEKGKYVELRCDPISGHTALYWYRQSLGQGPEFLIYFQGTGAADDSGLPNDRFFAVRPEGSVSTLKIQRTERGDSAVYLCASSLVGNQPQHFGDGTRLSIL.

The CDR3 is CASMEGVAGANRETQYF. CDR3 coding DNA: TGTGCCAGCATGGAAGGGGTAGCGGGTGCTAACCGGGAGACCCAGTACTTC. The chain has TRBV6-2 or TRBV6-3 and TRBJ2-5, with TRBD2 identical over 7 bases. With 7 bases clipped from V and 5 bases from J, the junction kept 19 bases outside the gene matches. Germline V lookup: CDR1 MNHEY, CDR2 SVGEGT. The CDR3 spans 17 residues.

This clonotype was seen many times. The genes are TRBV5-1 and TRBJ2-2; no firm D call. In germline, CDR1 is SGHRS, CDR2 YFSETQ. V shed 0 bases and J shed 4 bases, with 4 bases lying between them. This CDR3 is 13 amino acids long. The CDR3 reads CASSLDGTGELFF. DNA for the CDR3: TGCGCCAGCAGCTTGGACGGCACCGGGGAGCTGTTTTTT.

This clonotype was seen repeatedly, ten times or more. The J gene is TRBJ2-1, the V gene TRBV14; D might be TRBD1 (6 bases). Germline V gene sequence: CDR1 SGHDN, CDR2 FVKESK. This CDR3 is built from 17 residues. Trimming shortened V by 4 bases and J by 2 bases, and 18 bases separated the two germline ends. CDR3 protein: CASSPLGTGRTYNEQFF. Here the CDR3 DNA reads TGTGCCAGCAGCCCATTAGGCACAGGGCGGACCTACAATGAGCAGTTCTTC.

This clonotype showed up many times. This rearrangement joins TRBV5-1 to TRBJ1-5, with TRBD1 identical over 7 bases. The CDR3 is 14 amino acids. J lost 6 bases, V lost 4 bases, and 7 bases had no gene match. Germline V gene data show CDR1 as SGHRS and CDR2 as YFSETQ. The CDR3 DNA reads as TGCGCCAGCAGCGCGACAGGGTCGGGTCAGCCCCAGCATTTT. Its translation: CASSATGSGQPQHF.

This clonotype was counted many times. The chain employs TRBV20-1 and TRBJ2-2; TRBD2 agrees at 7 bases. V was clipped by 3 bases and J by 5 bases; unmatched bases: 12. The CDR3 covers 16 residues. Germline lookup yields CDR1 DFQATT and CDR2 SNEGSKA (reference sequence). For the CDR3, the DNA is TGCAGTGCTAGCAACCTACAGAACGGGGGGACCGGGGAGCTGTTTTTT. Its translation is CSASNLQNGGTGELFF.

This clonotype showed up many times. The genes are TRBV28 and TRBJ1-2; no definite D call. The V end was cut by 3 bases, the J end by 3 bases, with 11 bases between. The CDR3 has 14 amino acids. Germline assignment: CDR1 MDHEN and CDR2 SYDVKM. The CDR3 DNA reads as TGTGCCAGCAGTTTCTACAACCGCGACTATGGCTACACCTTC. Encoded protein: CASSFYNRDYGYTF.

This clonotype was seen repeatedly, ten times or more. The CDR3: CASSLGDRADTEAFF. In DNA, the CDR3 is TGCGCCAGCAGCTTGGGGGACAGGGCCGACACTGAAGCTTTCTTT. The chain joins TRBV5-1 to TRBJ1-1; 9 positions match TRBD1. Per germline, CDR1 SGHRS and CDR2 YFSETQ. The junction had 3 bases not matched to a gene; V was cut back by 0 bases and J by 3 bases. This CDR3 is built from 15 residues.

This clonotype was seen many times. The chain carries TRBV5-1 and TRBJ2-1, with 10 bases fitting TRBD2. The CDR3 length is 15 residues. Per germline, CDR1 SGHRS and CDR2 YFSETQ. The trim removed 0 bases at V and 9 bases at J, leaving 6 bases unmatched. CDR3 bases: TGCGCCAGCAGCTTGGCACTAGCGGGATCCGGTGAGCAGTTCTTC. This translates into CASSLALAGSGEQFF.

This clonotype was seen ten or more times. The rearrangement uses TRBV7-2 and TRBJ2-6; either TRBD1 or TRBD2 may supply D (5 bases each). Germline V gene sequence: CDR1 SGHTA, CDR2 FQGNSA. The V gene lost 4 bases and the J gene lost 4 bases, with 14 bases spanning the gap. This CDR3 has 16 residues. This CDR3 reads CASSWGLNLGANVLTF. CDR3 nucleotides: TGTGCCAGCAGCTGGGGGTTGAATCTGGGGGCCAACGTCCTGACTTTC.